What follows are 7 T cell receptor beta chains derived from one specimen sequenced in a study of T-cell reconstitution after alpha-beta-depleted transplantation in children. The TCRbeta library incorporated unique molecular identifiers. Via MiXCR, TCRdb re-called the PCR reads, giving one row per CDR3 protein. Of some 530,000 distinct CDR3 sequences listed, roughly an eighth are singletons. The sample consisted of PBMCs from the stem cell graft donor, taken from the stem cell graft. All receptors derive from a human donor who donated a stem cell graft to a child with combined immunodeficiency.

This clonotype was detected a few times. V usage is TRBV7-2 and J usage is TRBJ1-2; D is unclear. The V end was cut by 4 bases, the J end by 3 bases, with 12 bases between. Germline V CDR1 and CDR2: SGHTA, FQGNSA. The CDR3 extends over 14 amino acids. The CDR3 nucleotides are TGTGCCAGCAGCTCGGACGTTCCTTACTATGGCTACACCTTC. It codes for CASSSDVPYYGYTF.

Only a few counts were recorded for this clonotype. The chain joins TRBV11-1 to TRBJ2-7, with D unresolved. With 1 base removed from V and 0 bases from J, the gap between germline ends came to 22 bases. This CDR3 comprises 19 residues. Germline CDR1 SGHAT, CDR2 FQDESV (reference sequence). CDR3 amino acids: CASSLEATLPTDRSYEQYF. For the CDR3, the DNA is TGTGCCAGCAGCTTAGAGGCTACCTTACCCACGGACCGCTCCTACGAGCAGTACTTC.

V is TRBV7-3 and J is TRBJ2-1; TRBD1 matches 7 bases. V shed 5 bases, J shed 5 bases, and the junction held 12 bases outside the gene matches. The CDR3 sequence is 16 residues long. CDR1 is SGHTA, CDR2 FQGTGA, per germline. The CDR3 nucleotides read TGTGCCAGCAGCCCACACCGGGCAGGGGGAAACAATGAGCAGTTCTTC. It encodes CASSPHRAGGNNEQFF.

This clonotype occurred many times. The chain uses TRBV5-1 and TRBJ1-1; D remains ambiguous. CDR3 size: 14 residues. Trimming removed 0 bases from V and 1 base from J, with 7 bases in between. Germline CDR1 reads SGHRS; CDR2 reads YFSETQ. The CDR3 sequence is CASSLAGWNTEAFF. CDR3 nucleotide sequence: TGCGCCAGCAGCTTGGCCGGATGGAACACTGAAGCTTTCTTT.

This chain uses TRBV18 with TRBJ1-5; D remains ambiguous. Trimming removed 3 bases from V and 5 bases from J, with 8 bases in between. The CDR3 has 13 residues. Germline CDR1 KGHSH, CDR2 LQKENI. For the CDR3, the DNA is TGTGCCAGCTCACCGCACACCGATCAGCCCCAGCATTTT. Residues: CASSPHTDQPQHF.

In its sample, this clonotype was seen many times. CDR3 loop: CASSLGDFSYEQYF. Here the CDR3 DNA reads TGCGCCAGCAGCTTGGGGGACTTTTCCTACGAGCAGTACTTC. The chain employs TRBV5-1 and TRBJ2-7; possibly TRBD2 for D (6 bases). The germline CDR1 and CDR2 sequences are SGHRS and YFSETQ. CDR3 length equals 14 residues. Trimming took 0 bases from V and 1 from J, leaving 8 bases between them.

The chain combines TRBV7-3 with TRBJ2-7; perhaps TRBD1 as D (5 bases). Germline CDR1 is SGHTA and CDR2 is FQGTGA. The CDR3 spans 15 residues. Trimming removed 5 bases at V and 0 bases at J, with 14 bases between. CDR3 region: CASSLGYRSSYEQYF. In DNA, the CDR3 is TGTGCCAGCAGCCTAGGGTACAGGAGCTCCTACGAGCAGTACTTC.